The rows below give T cell receptor beta chains drawn from one sample of a study of blood T cell repertoires in COVID-19. The data were produced by immunoSEQ multiplex PCR, yet TCRdb's version contains in-frame clones alone and is incomplete. The data contain approximately 340,000 clones, roughly nine tenths of them seen just once; the ten biggest clones take up about 0.9%. Sequencing input: PBMCs or T cells enriched from blood (not recorded which). All receptors derive from a woman between 40 and 50 years old who had been exposed to COVID-19. CDR3s include the opening cysteine and the closing phenylalanine or tryptophan. D genes are given only for firm matches. Clone size appears in some rows only: once, few, many, or a class for an expanded clone.

v_gene	d_gene	j_gene	abundance	CDR3aa	CDR3nt
TRBV27	TRBD2	TRBJ2-2	-	CASSLLAGGAHGELFF	TGTGCCAGCAGTTTACTAGCGGGAGGGGCTCACGGGGAGCTGTTTTTT
TRBV5-1	-	TRBJ1-1	-	CASSFQGNTEAFF	TGCGCCAGCAGCTTTCAGGGGAACACTGAAGCTTTCTTT
TRBV5-1	-	TRBJ2-1	-	CASSFRGREEQFF	TGCGCCAGCAGCTTTCGGGGGAGAGAGGAGCAGTTCTTC
TRBV21-1	-	TRBJ1-1	-	CASSKEDRSNTEAFF	TGTGCCAGCAGCAAAGAGGACAGATCGAACACTGAAGCTTTCTTT
TRBV29-1	-	TRBJ2-7	-	CSVVGTDDLYEQYF	TGCAGCGTTGTGGGGACTGACGACCTCTACGAGCAGTACTTC
TRBV19	-	TRBJ1-4	-	CASSMKGGYEKLFF	TGTGCCAGTAGTATGAAGGGAGGGTACGAAAAACTGTTTTTT
TRBV19	-	TRBJ2-3	-	CASSPGGLGLGDTQYF	TGTGCCAGTAGTCCGGGGGGCCTGGGTCTGGGAGATACGCAGTATTTT
TRBV27	-	TRBJ2-2	-	CASSFGRVGTGELFF	TGTGCCAGCAGTTTCGGCAGGGTCGGAACCGGGGAGCTGTTTTTT
TRBV6-5	-	TRBJ2-7	-	CASSFNRQFPSYEQYF	TGTGCCAGCAGTTTCAACAGGCAGTTCCCCTCCTACGAGCAGTACTTC
TRBV18	-	TRBJ1-1	-	CASSPPGVVNTEAFF	TGTGCCAGCTCACCACCCGGGGTAGTGAACACTGAAGCTTTCTTT
TRBV29-1	TRBD1	TRBJ1-2	-	CNAGDRGIYGYTF	TGCAACGCTGGGGACAGGGGGATCTATGGCTACACCTTC
TRBV28	TRBD1	TRBJ1-1	-	CASSGGQANTEAFF	TGTGCCAGCAGTGGAGGACAGGCGAACACTGAAGCTTTCTTT
TRBV2	-	TRBJ1-4	-	CASGRDFNEKLFF	TGTGCCAGCGGCCGGGATTTTAATGAAAAACTGTTTTTT
TRBV9	-	TRBJ2-3	-	CASSVGSSDTQYF	TGTGCCAGCAGCGTAGGTAGCTCAGATACGCAGTATTTT
TRBV7-8	-	TRBJ2-5	-	CASSLSGVGTQYF	TGTGCCAGCAGCTTATCAGGGGTGGGGACCCAGTACTTC
TRBV2	TRBD1	TRBJ1-1	-	CASRANRGRLTEAFF	TGTGCCAGCAGGGCTAACAGGGGGCGCCTCACTGAAGCTTTCTTT
TRBV10-1	-	TRBJ2-7	few	CASSESRVGDEQYF	TGCGCCAGCAGTGAGTCGAGGGTTGGGGACGAGCAGTACTTC
TRBV7-6	-	TRBJ1-1	-	CASSSLGGPMNTEAFF	TGTGCCAGCAGCTCCTTAGGAGGGCCAATGAACACTGAAGCTTTCTTT
TRBV3-1/TRBV3-2	TRBD1	TRBJ2-1	-	CASSQYGQGPQEQFF	TGTGCCAGCAGCCAATACGGACAGGGACCCCAAGAGCAGTTCTTC
TRBV5-1	TRBD2	TRBJ2-5	-	CASSSGLAGGETQYF	TGCGCCAGCAGCTCCGGACTAGCGGGGGGGGAGACCCAGTACTTC
TRBV18	-	TRBJ1-1	-	CASSPPDMNTEAFF	TGTGCCAGCTCACCACCGGACATGAACACTGAAGCTTTCTTT
TRBV19	-	TRBJ1-2	-	CASSPTGLYGYTF	TGTGCCAGTAGTCCGACAGGCCTCTATGGCTACACCTTC
TRBV9	TRBD1	TRBJ1-4	-	CASSASPGDRRNEKLFF	TGTGCCAGCAGCGCGTCCCCAGGGGACAGGCGGAATGAAAAACTGTTTTTT
TRBV30	-	TRBJ1-1	once	CAWSLAGNTEAFF	TGTGCCTGGAGCCTGGCGGGTAACACTGAAGCTTTCTTT
TRBV6-5	TRBD1	TRBJ1-5	-	CASSYPPGQRNQPQHF	TGTGCCAGCAGTTACCCCCCGGGACAGAGGAATCAGCCCCAGCATTTT
TRBV12-3/TRBV12-4	TRBD1	TRBJ1-1	-	CASSFQGDTEAFF	TGTGCCAGCAGTTTTCAGGGGGACACTGAAGCTTTCTTT
TRBV24-1	TRBD1	TRBJ1-2	once	CATSDPGQGPGYTF	TGTGCCACCAGTGATCCGGGACAGGGGCCCGGCTACACCTTC
TRBV6-2/TRBV6-3	-	TRBJ2-1	-	CASSYILVTEQFF	TGTGCCAGCAGTTACATCCTAGTAACTGAGCAGTTCTTC
TRBV6-2/TRBV6-3	TRBD1	TRBJ1-2	-	CASSYSTGGYTF	TGTGCCAGCAGTTACTCGACAGGGGGCTACACCTTC
TRBV7-9	TRBD1	TRBJ1-1	-	CASSLGDSAEAFF	TGTGCCAGCAGCTTAGGGGACAGCGCTGAAGCTTTCTTT
TRBV6-5	-	TRBJ1-4	-	CASRVEQGPNEKLFF	TGTGCCAGCAGGGTCGAACAGGGCCCTAATGAAAAACTGTTTTTT
TRBV9	-	TRBJ1-4	-	CASSVAGVSEKLFF	TGTGCCAGCAGCGTAGCGGGAGTCAGTGAAAAACTGTTTTTT
TRBV2	-	TRBJ1-1	-	CASSELVRAFF	TGTGCCAGCAGTGAATTGGTGAGAGCTTTCTTT
TRBV19	TRBD1	TRBJ2-5	-	CASSVTGVVETQYF	TGTGCCAGTAGTGTAACAGGGGTAGTGGAGACCCAGTACTTC
TRBV12-3/TRBV12-4	TRBD1	TRBJ1-5	-	CASTTGGWQPQHF	TGTGCCAGCACTACAGGGGGGTGGCAGCCCCAGCATTTT
TRBV12-3/TRBV12-4	-	TRBJ1-4	-	CASSLGGFQLFF	TGTGCCAGCAGTTTGGGGGGTTTTCAACTGTTTTTT
TRBV9	-	TRBJ2-2	-	CASSVVSGTNTGELFF	TGTGCCAGCAGCGTAGTTAGCGGAACTAACACCGGGGAGCTGTTTTTT
TRBV6-4	TRBD2	TRBJ2-2	-	CASSETSGTNGELFF	TGTGCCAGCAGTGAAACTAGCGGGACGAACGGGGAGCTGTTTTTT
TRBV27	-	TRBJ1-2	-	CASRPGQLNGYTF	TGTGCCAGCAGACCGGGACAACTGAATGGCTACACCTTC
TRBV7-8	-	TRBJ1-3	once	CASSPVTSSGNTIYF	TGTGCCAGCAGCCCTGTGACAAGCTCTGGAAACACCATATATTTT